These 16 T cell receptor beta chains came from one sample sequenced in a study of cytotoxic CD8 clonotypes in ibrutinib-treated CLL. Method: immunoSEQ multiplex PCR; TCRdb's copy keeps in-frame clones and lacks some. The table lists under 200,000 clones, under 90% of them singletons, with about 4.5% in the top ten. The sequences come from PBMCs, collected after 24 months of ibrutinib treatment. The receptor set was obtained from a human donor with chronic lymphocytic leukemia.

The chain combines TRBV7-8 with TRBJ2-7; 11 bases are shared with TRBD2. The CDR3 has 15 residues. Unmatched junction bases numbered 7, after V lost 7 bases and J lost 2 bases. Per germline, CDR1 SGHVS and CDR2 FQNEAQ. CDR3 DNA sequence: TGTGCCAGCATCGTGGGGACTAGCGGTGCCTACGAGCAGTACTTC. It specifies CASIVGTSGAYEQYF.

This clone appeared a few times. Different DNA sequences within this sample yield the same CDR3. The chain couples TRBV5-1 to TRBJ1-1, with D hard to call. The CDR3 runs 11 residues. Germline V gives CDR1 SGHRS, CDR2 YFSETQ. Trimming shortened V by 2 bases and J by 2 bases, and 1 base separated the two germline ends. CDR3 nucleotides: TGCGCCAGCAGCTTAAACACTGAAGCTTTCTTT. It yields the protein CASSLNTEAFF.

This chain links TRBV5-1 with TRBJ2-2, with 9 bases that match TRBD1. Germline-derived CDR1 and CDR2 are SGHRS and YFSETQ. The junction had 5 bases not matched to a gene; V was cut back by 4 bases and J by 4 bases. The CDR3 has 15 amino acids. In nucleotides, the CDR3 is TGCGCCAGCAGCCCGCCACAGGGGGCCACCGGGGAGCTGTTTTTT. Translating it yields CASSPPQGATGELFF.

The chain carries TRBV2 and TRBJ2-7; weak D call: TRBD2 (5 bases). The length of the CDR3 is 14 residues. Trimming took off 2 bases at V and 3 bases at J, with 11 bases between the two ends. Per germline, CDR1 SNHLY and CDR2 FYNNEI. As DNA, the CDR3 is TGTGCCAGCAGTGAAAACCTAGCTTTCTACGAGCAGTACTTC. As protein: CASSENLAFYEQYF.

This clone was seen ten or more times. This chain links TRBV7-8 with TRBJ1-2; D is unresolved. The germline gives CDR1 SGHVS, CDR2 FQNEAQ. Deletions cut 5 bases from V and 2 bases from J, with 12 bases between. This CDR3 region has 14 residues. The CDR3, as DNA: TGTGCCAGCAGCGCCCGACGCTTCAACTATGGCTACACCTTC. Residues: CASSARRFNYGYTF.

The chain combines TRBV7-9 with TRBJ2-3; either TRBD1 or TRBD2 may supply D (5 bases each). The CDR3 has 14 amino acids. The ends were cut back, 3 bases at V and 6 bases at J, with 13 bases in the middle. Germline assignment: CDR1 SEHNR and CDR2 FQNEAQ (reference sequence). The CDR3 nucleotides read TGTGCCAGCAGCTTCGGGGCACGTGCCGATACGCAGTATTTT. This gives the protein CASSFGARADTQYF.

The J gene is TRBJ2-2, the V gene TRBV5-1; no clear D. The germline V and J ends were trimmed by 2 bases and 4 bases, with 12 bases remaining between them. This CDR3 spans 15 amino acids. Germline assignment: CDR1 SGHRS and CDR2 YFSETQ. As DNA, the CDR3 is TGCGCCAGCAGCTTCTCCGGTGCTGGCACCGGGGAGCTGTTTTTT. It yields the protein CASSFSGAGTGELFF.

The chain employs TRBV5-4 and TRBJ1-2; tentative D call: TRBD1 (5 bases). Looked up from germline, CDR1 is SGHNT and CDR2 is YYREEE (reference sequence). The V and J ends lost 3 bases and 5 bases respectively, with 17 bases between them. The CDR3 extends over 15 amino acids. The CDR3 loop is CASSSRGDLGYGYTF. The CDR3 coding sequence is TGTGCCAGCAGCTCCCGTGGGGACCTGGGGTATGGCTACACCTTC. The full variable domain, in which reference TRBV5-4 and TRBJ1-2 provide the parts outside the CDR3, is ETGVTQSPTHLIKTRGQQVTLRCSSQSGHNTVSWYQQALGQGPQFIFQYYREEENGRGNFPPRFSGLQFPNYSSELNVNALELDDSALYLCASSSRGDLGYGYTFGSGTRLTVV.

The chain has TRBV5-1 and TRBJ2-1; perhaps TRBD1 as D (6 bases). The CDR3 extends over 14 amino acids. Between the trimmed V and J ends, which lost 3 bases and 9 bases, there was a span of 16 bases. Germline V gene lookup returns CDR1 SGHRS and CDR2 YFSETQ. Here the CDR3 reads CASSWGQGIREQFF. DNA of the CDR3: TGCGCCAGCAGCTGGGGGCAGGGGATACGTGAGCAGTTCTTC.

This chain connects TRBV28 to TRBJ2-2; D gene ambiguous. Germline CDR1 and CDR2: MDHEN and SYDVKM. Trimming took off 3 bases at V and 5 bases at J, with 10 bases between the two ends. The CDR3 is 14 residues long. For the CDR3, the DNA is TGTGCCAGCAGTTTTCAAGGTTTGACCGGGGAGCTGTTTTTT. As protein: CASSFQGLTGELFF.

V is TRBV6-5 and J is TRBJ2-2; no clear D. In germline, CDR1 is MNHEY, CDR2 SVGAGI. The CDR3 is made up of 15 amino acids. Trimming removed 0 bases from V and 1 base from J, with 6 bases in between. The CDR3 nucleotides are TGTGCCAGCAGTTACTCAGGACGGAACACCGGGGAGCTGTTTTTT. It codes for CASSYSGRNTGELFF.

This chain links TRBV21-1 with TRBJ1-6; TRBD1 reflects the table's D call only, with no check against the DNA. TRBV21-1 is marked as a pseudogene. This CDR3 region has 17 residues. The CDR3 here is CASSKGGGPPYNSPLHF. The CDR3 coding sequence is TGTGCCAGCAGCAAAGGGGGCGGACCTCCCTATAATTCACCCCTCCACTTT.

The chain combines TRBV27 with TRBJ2-2, with D unresolved. Germline assignment: CDR1 MNHEY and CDR2 SMNVEV (reference sequence). The CDR3 extends over 13 amino acids. Trimming removed 3 bases from V and 6 bases from J, with 8 bases in between. The CDR3 DNA reads TGTGCCAGCAGTTTTAGGATGGCCGGGGAGCTGTTTTTT. Residues: CASSFRMAGELFF.

The chain combines TRBV7-3 with TRBJ2-5; 8 bases line up with TRBD2. CDR3 size: 18 residues. V was pared by 2 bases and J by 4 bases, with 15 bases of the junction left unmatched. Germline lookup yields CDR1 SGHTA and CDR2 FQGTGA. The CDR3 DNA reads as TGTGCCAGCAGCTTACTCGGTGGCGGGAGGAGGAAAGGAGAGACCCAGTACTTC. The encoded protein is CASSLLGGGRRKGETQYF.

The rearrangement uses TRBV28 and TRBJ1-1; D is uncertain. Germline lookup yields CDR1 MDHEN and CDR2 SYDVKM. The CDR3 covers 13 residues. Trimming pared 5 bases from V and 1 base from J, leaving 8 bases between. DNA for the CDR3: TGTGCCAGCAGTCCACGACAGAACACTGAAGCTTTCTTT. Its protein is CASSPRQNTEAFF.

The V and J genes are TRBV29-1 and TRBJ1-2; TRBD1 aligns across 8 bases. J was trimmed by 2 bases and V by 4 bases; bases with no gene match: 6. This CDR3 region has 14 residues. Per germline, CDR1 SQVTM and CDR2 ANQGSEA. CDR3 nucleotide sequence: TGCAGCGTTGGTGGACAGGGTAGAAACTATGGCTACACCTTC. It specifies CSVGGQGRNYGYTF.